Listed here are 14 T cell receptor beta chains from one sample, sequenced in a study of identical twins. From the 5' RACE reads, TCRdb called clonotypes with MiXCR, one entry per CDR3 protein. The top ten hold about 0.27% of the sample, which has 1.5 million to 2 million distinct CDR3 sequences, under 35% seen once. Sequencing used cord blood. These receptors were obtained from a newborn girl in good health.

This clonotype was observed a single time. The chain couples TRBV7-8 to TRBJ2-7; D possibly corresponds to TRBD2 (5 bases). V lost 2 bases and J 7 bases, leaving 27 bases between the germline ends. The CDR3 is made up of 18 amino acids. Per the germline V gene, CDR1 is SGHVS and CDR2 is FQNEAQ. In nucleotides, the CDR3 is TGTGCCAGCAGCTTATATAGAGGGTGGCCAAGCTCCTACAATGAGCAGTACTTC. It translates to CASSLYRGWPSSYNEQYF. The whole variable domain, remainder taken from reference TRBV7-8 and TRBJ2-7, is GAGVSQSPRYKVAKRGQDVALRCDPISGHVSLFWYQQALGQGPEFLTYFQNEAQLDKSGLPSDRFFAERPEGSVSTLKIQRTQQEDSAVYLCASSLYRGWPSSYNEQYFGPGTRLTVT.

The chain is built from TRBV29-1 and TRBJ1-1; weak D call: TRBD1 (5 bases). V dropped 3 bases and J dropped 2 bases, with 10 bases sitting between them. The CDR3 runs to 13 residues. Germline CDR1 and CDR2: SQVTM and ANQGSEA. CDR3 amino acids: CSVDGARNTEAFF. As DNA, the CDR3 is TGCAGCGTTGACGGGGCCAGAAACACTGAAGCTTTCTTT.

V is TRBV6-2 or TRBV6-3 and J is TRBJ2-4, with 10 bases lining up with TRBD2. V gave up 0 bases and J gave up 13 bases; unmatched junction bases: 9. Per the germline V gene, CDR1 is MNHEY and CDR2 is SVGEGT. The CDR3 sequence is 15 residues long. CDR3 nucleotide sequence: TGTGCCAGCAGTTACTCGTCCCTAGCGGGAGAAGAGCAGTACTTC. Translating gives CASSYSSLAGEEQYF.

This clonotype was seen at least ten times. The rearrangement links TRBV29-1 to TRBJ2-4; no definite D call. Trimming shortened V by 4 bases and J by 0 bases, and 7 bases separated the two germline ends. Looked up from germline, CDR1 is SQVTM and CDR2 is ANQGSEA. The CDR3 has 13 residues. CDR3 coding DNA: TGCAGCGTTGGCCCTCAAGCCAAAAACATTCAGTACTTC. Amino acids: CSVGPQAKNIQYF.

The chain combines TRBV4-2 with TRBJ2-7; D possibly corresponds to TRBD2 (6 bases). This CDR3 comprises 14 residues. Between the trimmed V and J ends, which lost 3 bases and 3 bases, there was a span of 12 bases. CDR1 is LGHNA and CDR2 is YNFKEQ in the germline V gene. The CDR3 protein is CASSHGRFHYEQYF. The CDR3 region has the DNA TGTGCCAGCAGCCACGGGAGATTTCACTACGAGCAGTACTTC.

DNA for the CDR3: TGTGCCAGCAGCCGCCTTGACAGACCGAACACTGAAGCTTTCTTT. Amino acid sequence: CASSRLDRPNTEAFF. The chain uses TRBV4-2 and TRBJ1-1, with D possibly matching TRBD1 (5 bases). Trimming removed 4 bases from V and 1 base from J, with 13 bases in between. CDR1 and CDR2 from the germline V gene are LGHNA and YNFKEQ. There are 15 residues in the CDR3.

This clonotype was seen a handful of times. The genes are TRBV29-1 and TRBJ1-2, with 10 bases matching TRBD1. Germline trimming cut 1 base from V and 4 bases from J; bases unmatched to any gene: 3. Germline loops: CDR1 SQVTM, CDR2 ANQGSEA. The CDR3 sequence is 14 residues long. The CDR3 sequence: CSVEGQGAGYGYTF. DNA of the CDR3: TGCAGCGTTGAAGGACAGGGGGCCGGCTATGGCTACACCTTC.

The CDR3 nucleotides read TGTGCCAGCAGGGTGACTAGCGGGTCCTACAATGAGCAGTTCTTC. As protein: CASRVTSGSYNEQFF. The chain joins TRBV2 to TRBJ2-1, with TRBD2 identical over 10 bases. The CDR3 has 15 residues. V trimming: 6 bases; J trimming: 1 base; junction bases outside the gene matches: 3. Germline CDR1 and CDR2: SNHLY and FYNNEI. Full variable domain (remainder filled in from reference TRBV2 and TRBJ2-1): EPEVTQTPSHQVTQMGQEVILRCVPISNHLYFYWYRQILGQKVEFLVSFYNNEISEKSEIFDDQFSVERPDGSNFTLKIRSTKLEDSAMYFCASRVTSGSYNEQFFGPGTRLTVL.

The rearrangement uses TRBV18 and TRBJ2-5, with a weak D call TRBD1 (6 bases). CDR1 KGHSH and CDR2 LQKENI come from the germline V gene. The CDR3 loop spans 17 amino acids. V was cut by 3 bases and J by 3 bases, with 20 bases left in between. In DNA form, the CDR3 reads TGTGCCAGCTCACCGGGAGTCCCCGGGACAAACAAAGAGACCCAGTACTTC. Residues: CASSPGVPGTNKETQYF.

The J gene is TRBJ2-1, the V gene TRBV20-1; 10 bases are a match to TRBD2. There are 15 residues in the CDR3. V shed 6 bases, J shed 5 bases, and the junction held 10 bases outside the gene matches. CDR1 and CDR2 from the germline V gene are DFQATT and SNEGSKA (reference sequence). The CDR3 here is CSAHLSGRANNEQFF. The CDR3 coding sequence is TGCAGTGCCCACCTAAGCGGGAGGGCCAACAATGAGCAGTTCTTC.

This clonotype was detected ten times or more. V usage is TRBV6-5 and J usage is TRBJ2-7; a possible D gene is TRBD1 (6 bases). The CDR3 has 15 residues. Germline V gene lookup returns CDR1 MNHEY and CDR2 SVGAGI. V lost 0 bases to trimming and J lost 3 bases, with 12 bases between them. The CDR3 is CASSYSDSPYYEQYF. The CDR3 DNA is TGTGCCAGCAGTTACTCGGACAGTCCCTACTACGAGCAGTACTTC.

The J gene is TRBJ2-7, the V gene TRBV20-1, with TRBD2 as a possible D gene (6 bases). The germline V gene has CDR1 DFQATT and CDR2 SNEGSKA (reference sequence). The CDR3 is made up of 16 amino acids. Trimming left V 0 bases short and J 0 bases short, with 15 bases between. The DNA for the CDR3 is TGCAGTGCTAGAGATCGGGCTAGCGTGAACTCCTACGAGCAGTACTTC. This translates into CSARDRASVNSYEQYF.

This clonotype has more than one count but fewer than ten. The rearrangement joins TRBV6-2 or TRBV6-3 to TRBJ2-1; 9 bases match TRBD2. This CDR3 has 16 residues. Germline CDR1 is MNHEY and CDR2 is SVGEGT. J lost 7 bases, V lost 2 bases, and 9 bases had no gene match. The CDR3 region is CASSYVAGALRNEQFF. The CDR3 DNA is TGTGCCAGCAGTTACGTAGCGGGGGCCCTCCGGAATGAGCAGTTCTTC.

Points on this clonotype: Germline and junction disagree at one end, which may indicate a read error. The CDR3 DNA follows: TGCAGTGCTAGTAGGGGCGCTGAAAAACCGTTTTTT. Protein sequence: CSASRGAEKPFF. The rearrangement uses TRBV20-1 and TRBJ1-4; D might be TRBD1 (5 bases). The CDR3 covers 12 residues. CDR1 and CDR2 (germline): DFQATT, SNEGSKA (reference sequence).